Listed here is a single TCR beta chain. The antigen it binds to is not known. The input lacks base qualities; no much larger clone sits a single base away. Receptors were amplified or captured by 5' RACE. The listed sequencing device is Illumina HiSeq 2500. A second 7 to 11 cycle PCR used a sample-barcoded 5' primer and a J-beta primer mix. Each TCR beta cDNA molecule received a unique molecular identifier from a template-switch 5' adaptor carrying 12 random nucleotides. At least 2.5 million CDR3-containing paired-end reads were obtained from each sample. First-strand cDNA was synthesized from all RNA with the Mint cDNA synthesis kit, primed by a TRBC-specific oligonucleotide. After uracil-DNA glycosylase treatment, a first 18-cycle PCR used universal primers M1SS and BC2_uni_R on all cDNA. The paper's data handling went like this. For normalization, 1 million high-quality reads were randomly selected from each sample, with every read carrying a distinct molecular identifier. Reads with shared molecular identifiers were discarded instead of being binned into consensus sequences. MiTCR, set to a Q25 quality threshold and the strictest error-elimination algorithm, was used for CDR3 identification, clonotype clustering and error correction. Lower-bound total TCR beta diversity was estimated with a nonparametric unseen species model using Euler transformation. The raw public data were reprocessed by TCRdb itself: fastp quality trimming at Q25, MiXCR clonotype calling, in-frame beta chains only. Each record represents a unique CDR3 protein, reported with the most common genes and DNA among its rows. TCRdb, rather than the study authors, made the V and J calls. The sample table holds hundreds of thousands of distinct CDR3 sequences, of which approximately 53% were seen once. In total, the top ten clones hold around 25% of the sample.

The CDR3 spans 14 residues, from the cysteine through the phenylalanine. Only the CDR3 DNA stays, 42 bases, in frame from base 1. Cut back by 4 bases and 4 bases, the V and J ends lie 13 bases apart. CDR1 MNHEY and CDR2 SMNVEV are derived from the germline V gene (reference sequence). The donors were around 39 Caucasian individuals from Russia, aged roughly 6 to 100 years, who were systemically healthy. Each donor gave about 9.8 milliliters of peripheral blood, drawn into EDTA-treated Vacutainer tubes. Ficoll-Paque density-gradient centrifugation was used to isolate PBMCs, with at least 6.5 million per sample. Trizol reagent was used to extract total RNA from PBMCs, with at least 5.5 micrograms per sample. For every donor, flow cytometry on a PBMC aliquot measured the percentage of naive CD45RAhigh/CD27high T cells. This record comes from a study of blood T cells in healthy people across ages (dated by TCRdb to between 2014 and 2017). Study-level background: Template switching captured roughly one uniquely barcoded TCR beta cDNA molecule per two T cells in model experiments. The donors were split into four age groups: young (average about 15 years), middle-aged (39), aged (approximately 59) and long-lived (approximately 80). The study analyzed two additional independent replicas of 1 million unique cDNA reads from the same blood draw for two donors, one aged 18 to 30 and one aged 80 or older. Using deep sequencing normalized with unique cDNA molecular identifiers, the study measured how TCR beta repertoire diversity changes with age. Donors of different ages were randomly distributed across sequencing lanes to avoid experimental bias.

Study-wide findings and limitations: There was a strong correlation between observed TCR beta diversity and the percentage of naive T cells measured by flow cytometry. Estimates of total diversity based on one million sequenced T cells were considered lower bounds and underestimates. Donor CMV infection status was unknown, potentially confounding age-related changes in expanded clonotypes. Compared with the aged group, more naive CD4+ T cells, fewer expanded clones and increased TCR diversity were shown by the long-lived group, suggesting age selection. Observed TCR beta diversity per million T cells fell roughly linearly with age, and a significant reduction was already apparent by age around 36. Bulk unsorted PBMC profiling prevented conclusive comparison of naive and antigen-experienced compartments.

The clonotype originates from a man in his forties in good health. The rearrangement combines TRBV27 with TRBJ1-2; no D gene call is confident. Sequenced: blood. The CDR3 loop reads CASSSSARVYGYTF. The DNA reads TGTGCCAGCAGTTCATCTGCCAGAGTCTATGGCTACACCTTC.